The 20 T cell receptor beta chains reported below all come from one sample, sequenced in a study of cytomegalovirus exposure and HLA in healthy donors (dated by TCRdb to the late 2010s). Libraries were made using the immunoSEQ multiplex PCR assay. For the multiplex PCR, a mixture combining 60 forward primers for TCR Vbeta segments and 13 reverse primers for TCR Jbeta segments was used. TCRdb obtained this table from immuneACCESS and retained in-frame rearrangements with V and J assigned. These tables miss some clones; where compared with another copy, unresolved V genes account for less than half of the shortfall, and the remainder is unexplained. The table for this sample lists about 140,000 clones; about 75% of them were counted only once. The top ten hold 1.5% to 2% of the sample. Sequencing input: PBMCs. The receptor source for this set is a woman aged 30 to 39 in good health and CMV-seronegative.

CDR3 bases: TGTGCCAGCAGCCAGAGGCGACTAAGCGGGGCGGCAGGGACCGGGGAGCTGTTTTTT. Protein: CASSQRRLSGAAGTGELFF. The chain employs TRBV7-2 and TRBJ2-2; 7 nucleotides align to TRBD2. The V and J ends lost 5 bases and 5 bases, in that order; junction bases with no gene match: 20. The germline V gene has CDR1 SGHTA and CDR2 FQGNSA. The CDR3 extends over 19 amino acids.

J is TRBJ2-3 and V is TRBV9; 7 bases match TRBD2. Germline-derived CDR1 and CDR2 are SGDLS and YYNGEE. The CDR3 is 16 amino acids. The V and J ends lost 0 bases and 2 bases, in that order; junction bases with no gene match: 6. The CDR3 sequence is CASSVGLAVPTDTQYF. In DNA, the CDR3 is TGTGCCAGCAGCGTAGGACTAGCAGTCCCCACAGATACGCAGTATTTT. Together with reference TRBV9 and TRBJ2-3, the CDR3 gives the full variable domain: DSGVTQTPKHLITATGQRVTLRCSPRSGDLSVYWYQQSLDQGLQFLIQYYNGEERAKGNILERFSAQQFPDLHSELNLSSLELGDSALYFCASSVGLAVPTDTQYFGPGTRLTVL.

This chain links TRBV19 with TRBJ1-5; 8 positions match TRBD1. V dropped 7 bases and J dropped 3; count of bases not matched to a gene: 2. Germline V gene data show CDR1 as LNHDA and CDR2 as SQIVND (reference sequence). The CDR3 totals 13 residues. The CDR3 loop is CASKDRDNQPQHF. As DNA, the CDR3 is TGTGCCAGTAAGGACAGGGACAATCAGCCCCAGCATTTT.

The chain couples TRBV9 to TRBJ1-1; D is uncertain. Trimming took 0 bases from V and 3 from J, leaving 6 bases between them. The CDR3 is 13 amino acids. CDR1 and CDR2 from the germline V gene are SGDLS and YYNGEE. The DNA for the CDR3 is TGTGCCAGCAGCGTAGGTGTCGACACTGAAGCTTTCTTT. It yields the protein CASSVGVDTEAFF.

V is TRBV30 and J is TRBJ2-3; 11 bases agree with TRBD2. The V gene's germline CDR1 is GTSNPN and CDR2 SVGIG (reference sequence). With 3 bases clipped from V and 8 bases from J, the junction kept 7 bases outside the gene matches. The CDR3 totals 14 residues. The CDR3 DNA reads TGTGCCTGGAGGTTAGCGGGGGGGCCCTCTACGCAGTATTTT. Translated: CAWRLAGGPSTQYF.

CDR3 sequence: CASSPGLDDNEQFF. The DNA of the CDR3 is TGTGCCAGCTCACCAGGACTAGATGACAATGAGCAGTTCTTC. V usage is TRBV18 and J usage is TRBJ2-1, with 7 bases that match TRBD2. The junction had 3 bases not matched to a gene; V was cut back by 2 bases and J by 5 bases. The V gene's germline CDR1 is KGHSH and CDR2 LQKENI. The length of the CDR3 is 14 residues.

V gene TRBV9 combines with J gene TRBJ2-2, with D unresolved. The CDR3 has 14 amino acids. The V end lost 0 bases, the J end lost 3 bases, and 6 bases lay between the germline ends. Per the germline V gene, CDR1 is SGDLS and CDR2 is YYNGEE. The CDR3: CASSVVSDTGELFF. For the CDR3, the DNA is TGTGCCAGCAGCGTAGTTTCTGACACCGGGGAGCTGTTTTTT.

This clone was seen a single time. The chain links TRBV18 to TRBJ2-7, with D possibly being TRBD2 (6 bases). The ends were cut back, 5 bases at V and 4 bases at J, with 12 bases in the middle. The CDR3 spans 13 residues. CDR1 is KGHSH, CDR2 LQKENI, per germline. The CDR3 sequence: CASSANSGYEQYV. In DNA form, the CDR3 reads TGTGCCAGCTCAGCCAATAGCGGATACGAGCAGTACGTC.

The chain has TRBV7-2 and TRBJ2-2, with TRBD2 as a possible D gene (6 bases). Germline CDR1 is SGHTA and CDR2 is FQGNSA. The CDR3 is 16 residues long. Trimming pared 0 bases from V and 2 bases from J, leaving 10 bases between. As DNA, the CDR3 is TGTGCCAGCAGCTTAGCGGGAGGCCGAAACACCGGGGAGCTGTTTTTT. Protein sequence: CASSLAGGRNTGELFF.

The chain carries TRBV6-5 and TRBJ2-1, with 10 bases lining up with TRBD2. V was clipped by 4 bases and J by 3 bases; unmatched bases: 6. There are 16 residues in the CDR3. Germline V gives CDR1 MNHEY, CDR2 SVGAGI. This CDR3 is CASSFRAGGVYNEQFF. CDR3 coding DNA: TGTGCCAGCAGTTTCCGAGCGGGGGGGGTCTACAATGAGCAGTTCTTC.

This chain joins TRBV28 and TRBJ2-3, with 12 bases lining up with TRBD1. The V gene end was trimmed by 6 bases and the J gene end by 6 bases; junction bases not matched to a gene: 10. The CDR3 extends over 16 amino acids. Per germline, CDR1 MDHEN and CDR2 SYDVKM. The DNA of the CDR3 is TGTGCCAGCAGCCCTGCCGGGACAGGGGGCGATGATACGCAGTATTTT. The encoded protein is CASSPAGTGGDDTQYF.

J is TRBJ2-3 and V is TRBV29-1; TRBD2 aligns across 7 bases. Germline assignment: CDR1 SQVTM and CDR2 ANQGSEA. The trim removed 5 bases at V and 1 base at J, leaving 6 bases unmatched. The CDR3 loop spans 14 amino acids. The CDR3, as DNA: TGCAGCGTTAGTGAAAGCGGGGGCACAGATACGCAGTATTTT. Translating gives CSVSESGGTDTQYF.

J is TRBJ1-5 and V is TRBV7-8; 10 bases agree with TRBD1. Trimming at V came to 4 bases and at J to 5 bases, leaving 5 bases not matched to a gene. The CDR3 extends over 15 amino acids. Germline lookup yields CDR1 SGHVS and CDR2 FQNEAQ. The CDR3 region has the DNA TGTGCCAGCAGCTCCGGGACAGGGGAGGATCAGCCCCAGCATTTT. It specifies CASSSGTGEDQPQHF.

The chain carries TRBV7-2 and TRBJ2-5, with D maybe TRBD1 (5 bases). In germline, CDR1 is SGHTA, CDR2 FQGNSA. V gave up 6 bases and J gave up 3 bases, with 17 bases separating them. CDR3 size: 15 residues. The CDR3 bases are TGTGCCAGCAGACCCCTCCCAAGGGGCGAAGAGACCCAGTACTTC. Amino acid sequence: CASRPLPRGEETQYF.

Notes on this clone: An end of the junction differs from the germline gene, which may be a read error. The chain carries TRBV7-3 and TRBJ2-1; 8 bases map to TRBD2. The CDR3 is made up of 14 amino acids. CDR1 and CDR2 (germline): SGHTA, FQGTGA. Written as DNA, the CDR3 is TGTGCCAGCTCCAGCGGGAGCTCCCACAATGAGCAGTTCTTC. Its translation is CASSSGSSHNEQFF.

This clone was seen a few times. This CDR3 is also generated by other DNA sequences in the sample. The J gene is TRBJ1-4, the V gene TRBV2; D uncertain. The germline V and J ends were trimmed by 6 bases and 0 bases, with 8 bases remaining between them. CDR3 length equals 14 residues. The V gene's germline CDR1 is SNHLY and CDR2 FYNNEI. CDR3 amino acids: CASRGGTTNEKLFF. The DNA for the CDR3 is TGTGCCAGCAGGGGAGGGACAACTAATGAAAAACTGTTTTTT.

V usage is TRBV9 and J usage is TRBJ1-4, with a tentative D call TRBD1 (5 bases). The length of the CDR3 is 17 residues. The V gene's germline CDR1 is SGDLS and CDR2 YYNGEE. V was shortened by 4 bases and J by 3 bases, with 19 bases between the two germline ends. In nucleotides, the CDR3 is TGTGCCAGCAGCCCATCCTCGGGGGGAAGGGCTAATGAAAAACTGTTTTTT. Amino acid sequence: CASSPSSGGRANEKLFF. The variable domain in full, with the rest retrieved from reference TRBV9 and TRBJ1-4, is DSGVTQTPKHLITATGQRVTLRCSPRSGDLSVYWYQQSLDQGLQFLIQYYNGEERAKGNILERFSAQQFPDLHSELNLSSLELGDSALYFCASSPSSGGRANEKLFFGSGTQLSVL.

The rearrangement links TRBV30 to TRBJ1-1; 8 bases fit TRBD1. This CDR3 comprises 13 residues. The V and J ends lost 2 bases and 4 bases, in that order; junction bases with no gene match: 3. CDR1 is GTSNPN and CDR2 is SVGIG in the germline V gene (reference sequence). The CDR3 DNA reads TGTGCCTGGAGTCCCGACAGGGGCACTGAAGCTTTCTTT. Residues: CAWSPDRGTEAFF.

The V and J genes are TRBV5-1 and TRBJ2-1, with TRBD1 identical over 8 bases. Looked up from germline, CDR1 is SGHRS and CDR2 is YFSETQ. V shed 4 bases, J shed 4 bases, and the junction held 7 bases outside the gene matches. This CDR3 spans 15 amino acids. The DNA of the CDR3 is TGCGCCAGCAGCCTACCGGGACAGGCATACAATGAGCAGTTCTTC. It encodes CASSLPGQAYNEQFF.

The V call is TRBV7-9, the J call TRBJ2-1; 8 nucleotides align to TRBD2. Germline V gives CDR1 SEHNR, CDR2 FQNEAQ (reference sequence). V gave up 8 bases and J gave up 4 bases; unmatched junction bases: 7. This CDR3 region has 14 residues. This CDR3 is CASDLGGEYNEQFF. DNA of the CDR3: TGTGCCAGCGACCTCGGGGGGGAGTACAATGAGCAGTTCTTC.